Following are 10 T cell receptor beta chains from one sample sequenced in a study of Ad26.COV2.S vaccination and SARS-CoV-2 variants. The method was immunoSEQ multiplex PCR; TCRdb's version includes in-frame clones alone and lacks a portion of them. Seen here are about 680,000 clones, 89% observed once, and the top ten hold approximately 1.5%. Indicated treatment: about 20 received Ad26.COV2.S at low or high dose, single or two shots; a few received placebo; per-sample allocation not given. Collection of samples fell on day 63 after the first vaccine or placebo injection. Source: peripheral blood, taken in a trial of Ad26.COV2.S vaccine versus placebo. These receptors all come from a person between 18 and 65 years old who received the Ad26.COV2.S COVID-19 vaccine or a placebo.

V usage is TRBV19 and J usage is TRBJ2-3, with TRBD2 matching over 9 bases. This CDR3 is built from 17 residues. The germline V gene has CDR1 LNHDA and CDR2 SQIVND (reference sequence). J was trimmed by 2 bases and V by 2 bases; bases with no gene match: 8. CDR3 loop: CASSILASGVYTDTQYF. As DNA, the CDR3 is TGTGCCAGTAGTATACTCGCTAGCGGGGTCTACACAGATACGCAGTATTTT.

The chain combines TRBV3-1 (or the pseudogene TRBV3-2) with TRBJ1-1; no firm D call. Germline loops: CDR1 LGHDT, CDR2 YNNKEL (reference sequence). The CDR3 is 13 amino acids. V gave up 6 bases and J gave up 1 base, with 9 bases separating them. CDR3 loop: CASRNRANTEAFF. CDR3 DNA sequence: TGTGCCAGCAGAAATCGGGCGAACACTGAAGCTTTCTTT.

The chain couples TRBV7-2 to TRBJ1-3, with 11 bases lining up with TRBD1. Germline V gene sequence: CDR1 SGHTA, CDR2 FQGNSA. Trimming at V came to 5 bases and at J to 8 bases, leaving 8 bases not matched to a gene. The CDR3 contains 15 residues. The CDR3 sequence: CASSRTWDRGDTIYF. In DNA form, the CDR3 reads TGTGCCAGCAGCCGGACCTGGGACAGGGGGGACACCATATATTTT.

The rearrangement uses TRBV7-6 and TRBJ2-7, with 7 bases matching TRBD2. This CDR3 contains 13 residues. The J segment lost 3 bases and the V segment lost 3 bases, leaving 2 bases of the junction unmatched. Germline V gene lookup returns CDR1 SGHVS and CDR2 FNYEAQ. In DNA, the CDR3 is TGTGCCAGCAGCTTGGCGGGAGACTACGAGCAGTACTTC. It is translated as CASSLAGDYEQYF.

The chain recombines TRBV7-9 with TRBJ2-3, with TRBD2 as a possible D gene (7 bases). Germline CDR1 reads SEHNR; CDR2 reads FQNEAQ (reference sequence). CDR3 length equals 15 residues. V was trimmed by 3 bases and J by 2 bases, leaving 12 bases between them. CDR3 amino acids: CASSLGGAPTDTQYF. For the CDR3, the DNA is TGTGCCAGCAGCTTGGGGGGGGCCCCCACAGATACGCAGTATTTT.

V gene TRBV5-1 combines with J gene TRBJ2-1; D may be TRBD1 or TRBD2 (5 bases each). The CDR3 has 17 residues. The germline V gene has CDR1 SGHRS and CDR2 YFSETQ. Between the trimmed V and J ends, which lost 4 bases and 7 bases, there was a span of 24 bases. The CDR3 nucleotides read TGCGCCAGCAGCCCCTTAACCGGGACGGGGACGGGGAATGAGCAGTTCTTC. This encodes CASSPLTGTGTGNEQFF.

This chain joins TRBV10-3 and TRBJ1-2; D is ambiguous. The V end lost 4 bases, the J end lost 5 bases, and 11 bases lay between the germline ends. Germline loops: CDR1 ENHRY, CDR2 SYGVKD. CDR3 size: 13 residues. This CDR3 reads CAISGLPEYGYTF. The DNA of the CDR3 is TGTGCCATCAGTGGTCTTCCGGAGTATGGCTACACCTTC.

This rearrangement joins TRBV11-1 to TRBJ2-3, with 7 bases lining up with TRBD1. Germline CDR1 is SGHAT and CDR2 is FQDESV (reference sequence). The CDR3 contains 15 residues. V trimming: 5 bases; J trimming: 1 base; junction bases outside the gene matches: 6. The CDR3 region has the DNA TGTGCCAGCAGCACTAGGGGGCGGGGCACAGATACGCAGTATTTT. Protein sequence: CASSTRGRGTDTQYF.

The chain recombines TRBV3-1 (or the pseudogene TRBV3-2) with TRBJ2-2, with no clear D. Germline V lookup: CDR1 LGHDT, CDR2 YNNKEL (reference sequence). The CDR3 contains 16 residues. Trimming cost V 4 bases and J 6 bases, with 18 bases left between them. The DNA of the CDR3 is TGTGCCAGCAGCCGAAGAGGTGTCAGGTCCCCCGGGGAGCTGTTTTTT. Encoded protein: CASSRRGVRSPGELFF.

The CDR3 loop reads CASFQGLPGGYEQYF. CDR3 nucleotide sequence: TGTGCCAGCTTTCAGGGGTTACCGGGCGGATACGAGCAGTACTTC. The gene calls are TRBV2 and TRBJ2-7; perhaps TRBD1 as D (6 bases). This CDR3 is 15 amino acids long. The V gene's germline CDR1 is SNHLY and CDR2 FYNNEI. The V and J ends lost 8 bases and 4 bases respectively, with 21 bases between them.